Below, 20 T cell receptor beta chains from the same sample are listed, as sequenced in a study of blood T cell repertoires in COVID-19. The repertoire was sequenced with immunoSEQ multiplex PCR; TCRdb's copy has only in-frame clones and lacks some. This sample has some 120,000 clones, with just under 85% found just once. Sequences were obtained from peripheral blood. The receptors derive from a woman in her fifties or sixties with acute or convalescent COVID-19.

This clone occurred a few times. Written as DNA, the CDR3 is TGTGCCAGCAGCAACTCTGCGGCCAGGGGGTACGATCAGCCCCAGCATTTT. Translation gives CASSNSAARGYDQPQHF. The rearrangement links TRBV21-1 to TRBJ1-5; the DNA was not used to check the table's D call, TRBD1. TRBV21-1 is labeled a pseudogene. This CDR3 is built from 17 residues.

The J gene is TRBJ2-3, the V gene TRBV19; 8 bases are a match to TRBD2. Looked up from germline, CDR1 is LNHDA and CDR2 is SQIVND (reference sequence). This CDR3 has 19 residues. Losses at the gene ends were 5 bases for V and 4 bases for J; bases not matched to a gene: 20. For the CDR3, the DNA is TGTGCCAGTAGTGCATCAGGATCTCGCGGGGGGCCCCGGTCAGATACGCAGTATTTT. It specifies CASSASGSRGGPRSDTQYF.

Here the CDR3 reads CASRTSGGQSYEQYF. The CDR3 DNA reads as TGTGCCAGTCGGACTAGCGGGGGACAGTCCTACGAGCAGTACTTC. The V and J genes are TRBV19 and TRBJ2-7; TRBD2 aligns across 13 bases. Germline V CDR1 and CDR2: LNHDA, SQIVND (reference sequence). The V segment lost 8 bases and the J segment 1 base; nucleotides outside the gene matches: 5. CDR3 size: 15 residues. Together with reference TRBV19 and TRBJ2-7, the CDR3 gives the full variable domain: DGGITQSPKYLFRKEGQNVTLSCEQNLNHDAMYWYRQDPGQGLRLIYYSQIVNDFQKGDIAEGYSVSREKKESFPLTVTSAQKNPTAFYLCASRTSGGQSYEQYFGPGTRLTVT.

The chain recombines TRBV12-3 or TRBV12-4 with TRBJ1-1; D remains unclear. The CDR3 length is 13 residues. Trimming left V 5 bases short and J 4 bases short, with 11 bases between. Written as DNA, the CDR3 is TGTGCCAGCAGTCCTAACACGGGCACTGAAGCTTTCTTT. The encoded protein is CASSPNTGTEAFF.

This clone appeared a single time. This chain uses TRBV7-8 with TRBJ1-1, with a weak D call TRBD1 (5 bases). Germline values: CDR1 SGHVS, CDR2 FQNEAQ. The CDR3 consists of 14 residues. Trimming stripped 5 bases from V and 3 bases from J, with 13 bases between. CDR3 region: CASSAGTEYTEAFF. CDR3 DNA: TGTGCCAGCAGCGCGGGGACGGAATACACTGAAGCTTTCTTT.

This sequence joins TRBV30 and TRBJ1-6, with D maybe TRBD1 (6 bases). Trimming left V 5 bases short and J 6 bases short, with 14 bases between. There are 14 residues in the CDR3. Germline V gene data show CDR1 as GTSNPN and CDR2 as SVGIG (reference sequence). CDR3 sequence reads: CAWHKGGSNSPLHF. The CDR3 DNA reads as TGTGCCTGGCATAAAGGGGGTAGTAATTCACCCCTCCACTTT.

J is TRBJ1-2 and V is TRBV24-1, with 9 bases identical to TRBD1. Germline V lookup: CDR1 KGHDR, CDR2 SFDVKD. The ends lost 4 bases at V and 7 bases at J; junction bases unmatched: 9. The CDR3 covers 15 residues. Here the CDR3 DNA reads TGTGCCACCAGTGAAACGGACAGGGGTAAGAGTGGCTACACCTTC. This sequence encodes CATSETDRGKSGYTF.

The genes are TRBV3-1 (or the pseudogene TRBV3-2) and TRBJ2-1; TRBD1 aligns across 9 bases. This CDR3 contains 16 residues. V gave up 2 bases and J gave up 7 bases; unmatched junction bases: 9. From germline, CDR1 is LGHDT and CDR2 YNNKEL (reference sequence). This CDR3 is CASSQLPGQGINEQFF. In nucleotides, the CDR3 is TGTGCCAGCAGCCAACTACCGGGACAGGGAATTAATGAGCAGTTCTTC.

This clone has more than one count but fewer than ten. The chain has TRBV24-1 and TRBJ2-4, with 7 bases fitting TRBD1. Germline trimming cut 3 bases from V and 0 bases from J; bases unmatched to any gene: 13. CDR3 length: 19 amino acids. Germline CDR1 KGHDR, CDR2 SFDVKD. CDR3 region: CATSDISTGTDLAKNIQYF. In DNA, the CDR3 is TGTGCCACCAGTGATATCTCAACCGGGACAGATCTAGCCAAAAACATTCAGTACTTC.

This sequence joins TRBV12-3 or TRBV12-4 and TRBJ1-1; D remains ambiguous. V was pared by 3 bases and J by 0 bases, with 5 bases between. CDR3 size: 13 residues. The CDR3 is CASSLRVNTEAFF. CDR3 coding DNA: TGTGCCAGCAGTTTGAGGGTGAACACTGAAGCTTTCTTT.

The CDR3 sequence is CASSKGQGTIQPQHF. The CDR3 nucleotides read TGTGCCAGCAGCAAGGGACAGGGAACGATCCAGCCCCAGCATTTT. This chain connects TRBV21-1 to TRBJ1-5; no check of the table's D call, TRBD1, against the DNA was made. TRBV21-1 is deemed a pseudogene. The CDR3 sequence is 15 residues long.

This clone was recorded a few times. This chain connects TRBV5-4 to TRBJ2-6; TRBD1 agrees at 11 bases. The CDR3 length is 17 residues. Germline V gene data show CDR1 as SGHNT and CDR2 as YYREEE (reference sequence). Trimming took 3 bases from V and 2 from J; bases not matched to a gene: 4. CDR3 loop: CASSSPGQGAGANVLTF. As DNA, the CDR3 is TGTGCCAGCAGCTCCCCGGGACAGGGGGCTGGGGCCAACGTCCTGACTTTC.

V usage is TRBV5-1 and J usage is TRBJ1-2; D ambiguous. The germline gives CDR1 SGHRS, CDR2 YFSETQ. CDR3 length: 13 amino acids. V shed 3 bases and J shed 4 bases, with 10 bases lying between them. CDR3 sequence (DNA): TGCGCCAGCAGCTCGGAGGCCAGCTATGGCTACACCTTC. Translating it yields CASSSEASYGYTF.

The rearrangement links TRBV7-9 to TRBJ1-1, with a possible D match to TRBD1 (6 bases). V was pared by 0 bases and J by 4 bases, with 9 bases between. There are 14 residues in the CDR3. In germline, CDR1 is SEHNR, CDR2 FQNEAQ (reference sequence). The CDR3 loop is CASSLAETGTEAFF. DNA of the CDR3: TGTGCCAGCAGCTTAGCAGAGACAGGCACTGAAGCTTTCTTT.

The chain links TRBV6-5 to TRBJ1-4; D uncertain. The CDR3 consists of 12 residues. The germline V and J ends were trimmed by 4 bases and 7 bases, with 7 bases remaining between them. Germline CDR1 and CDR2: MNHEY and SVGAGI. The CDR3 DNA follows: TGTGCCAGCAGTTCGGGATTTGAAAAACTGTTTTTT. This gives the protein CASSSGFEKLFF.

This clone was found a few times. The chain recombines TRBV5-8 with TRBJ1-2, with D unclear. V lost 3 bases to trimming and J lost 1 base, with 7 bases between them. This CDR3 contains 13 residues. CDR1 and CDR2 (germline): SGHTS, YDEGEE. CDR3 bases: TGTGCCAGCAGCTCGGGGATTAACTATGGCTACACCTTC. Amino acids: CASSSGINYGYTF. Filled out from reference TRBV5-8 and TRBJ1-2, the complete variable domain reads EAGVTQSPTHLIKTRGQQATLRCSPISGHTSVYWYQQALGLGLQFLLWYDEGEERNRGNFPPRFSGRQFPNYSSELNVNALELEDSALYLCASSSGINYGYTFGSGTRLTVV.

This rearrangement joins TRBV5-4 to TRBJ1-1, with D maybe TRBD1 (5 bases). In germline, CDR1 is SGHNT, CDR2 YYREEE (reference sequence). Trimming took 6 bases from V and 4 from J, leaving 13 bases between them. This CDR3 region has 13 residues. The CDR3 DNA is TGTGCCAGCACTCAAACCCAGGGCACTGAAGCTTTCTTT. This encodes CASTQTQGTEAFF.

The J gene is TRBJ1-4, the V gene TRBV5-1, with D unclear. V shed 0 bases and J shed 10 bases, with 16 bases lying between them. This CDR3 region has 15 residues. Germline loops: CDR1 SGHRS, CDR2 YFSETQ. CDR3 coding DNA: TGCGCCAGCAGCTTGGAAGACCCGGCCCGGGGAAAACTGTTTTTT. It translates to CASSLEDPARGKLFF.

The J gene is TRBJ1-1, the V gene TRBV27; TRBD1 agrees at 8 bases. Germline assignment: CDR1 MNHEY and CDR2 SMNVEV (reference sequence). Trimming took 6 bases from V and 0 from J; bases not matched to a gene: 3. This CDR3 is built from 14 residues. The CDR3 sequence is CASRGQALNTEAFF. DNA for the CDR3: TGTGCCAGCAGGGGACAGGCTCTGAACACTGAAGCTTTCTTT.

This chain links TRBV30 with TRBJ1-3; weak D call: TRBD1 (6 bases). The V and J ends lost 3 bases and 6 bases respectively, with 15 bases between them. The germline CDR1 and CDR2 sequences are GTSNPN and SVGIG (reference sequence). The CDR3 runs 14 residues. Written as DNA, the CDR3 is TGTGCCTGGAGGAGACCGGGACACGTAAACACCATATATTTT. This encodes CAWRRPGHVNTIYF.